This TCR beta chain derives from a study of blood T cells in healthy people across ages. Study-level findings and limits: The fall in TCR beta diversity per million T cells was roughly linear with age. Unsorted PBMCs ruled out conclusive naive versus antigen-experienced comparison.

Primed by a sample-barcoded 5' primer and a J-beta primer mix, a second PCR proceeded for roughly 6 to 12 cycles. TCRdb re-analysed the 5' RACE reads in MiXCR, keeping a single row per CDR3 protein. The sample shows about 1,400,000 distinct CDR3 sequences, approximately 42% of them seen only once. A note on this clonotype: The antigen remains unidentified.

Germline CDR1 reads SGDLS; CDR2 reads YYNGEE. The length of the CDR3 is 13 residues. Trimming took off 0 bases at V and 4 bases at J, with 7 bases between the two ends. Extracted total RNA amounted to at least 5.5 micrograms for each sample. The J gene is TRBJ1-1, the V gene TRBV9; weak D call: TRBD1 (5 bases). The sequencing input was blood. This receptor was taken from a woman younger than 35 in good health. The DNA of the CDR3 is TGTGCCAGCAGCGTAGACCAGGGCACTGAAGCTTTCTTT. Translated, it gives CASSVDQGTEAFF.